This TCR beta chain is from a study of graft-versus-host responses after intestinal transplantation. Study-wide context: Grafts were multivisceral, liver-intestinal, or isolated intestinal. Anti-thymocyte globulin induction preceded around 3 years of tacrolimus and steroid maintenance in all recipients.

The repertoire was sequenced with immunoSEQ multiplex PCR; TCRdb's copy has only in-frame clones and lacks some. Of approximately 28,000 clones in the sample, around 90% were seen once. Whole-study results and caveats: Early declines in HvG clones that occurred post-transplant were associated with peak circulating GvH clone levels. GvH clones appeared in recipient marrow, some first in ileum or blood.

Details on this clone: Antigen specificity is unknown.

Germline assignment: CDR1 LGHNA and CDR2 YSLEER. V gave up 0 bases and J gave up 9 bases, with 8 bases separating them. The CDR3 covers 13 residues. The sample in question was PBMCs, obtained about 460 days after intestinal transplantation. J is TRBJ2-2 and V is TRBV4-3; D not certain. The receptor comes from a human patient who received an intestinal transplant, so some T cells may come from the graft donor. The CDR3 loop reads CASSQDFQRELFF. CDR3 DNA: TGCGCCAGCAGCCAAGATTTTCAGCGGGAGCTGTTTTTT.